What follows is one TCR beta chain and its context. The antigen is not known. This record belongs to a study of radiation and T cells in renal cell carcinoma. The protocol was immunoSEQ multiplex PCR, while the TCRdb copy is restricted to in-frame clones and leaves out a portion. This table holds some 150,000 clones, roughly 89% found once. Time point denoted: blood 2 weeks post-SBRT. Treatment here: 15 Gy SBRT to primary tumor, nephrectomy 4 weeks later. The study, taken as a whole, reports: Top tumor clonotypes rose in blood 2 weeks post-radiation, then contracted. Without pretreatment biopsies, baseline tumor clonotype presence was undetermined.

This receptor was taken from a woman aged 50 to 65 with renal cell carcinoma. The material sequenced was blood, taken from a patient whose treatment included radiotherapy and nephrectomy.

The CDR3 is CSGGDRGEKLFF. In DNA, the CDR3 is TGCAGCGGTGGGGACAGAGGTGAAAAACTGTTTTTT. This chain connects TRBV29-1 to TRBJ1-4; 7 bases are a match to TRBD1. CDR3 length: 12 amino acids. V gave up 7 bases and J gave up 7 bases; unmatched junction bases: 6. Germline values: CDR1 SQVTM, CDR2 ANQGSEA. Combining the CDR3 with reference TRBV29-1 and TRBJ1-4 gives the whole variable domain SAVISQKPSRDICQRGTSLTIQCQVDSQVTMMFWYRQQPGQSLTLIATANQGSEATYESGFVIDKFPISRPNLTFSTLTVSNMSPEDSSIYLCSGGDRGEKLFFGSGTQLSVL.